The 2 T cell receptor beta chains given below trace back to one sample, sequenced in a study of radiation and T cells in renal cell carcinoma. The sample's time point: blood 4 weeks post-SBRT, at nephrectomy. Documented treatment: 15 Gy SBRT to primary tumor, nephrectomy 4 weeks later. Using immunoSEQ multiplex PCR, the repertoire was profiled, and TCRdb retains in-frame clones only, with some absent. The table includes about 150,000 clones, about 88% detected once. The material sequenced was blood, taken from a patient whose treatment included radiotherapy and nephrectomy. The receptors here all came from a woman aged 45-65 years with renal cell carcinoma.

The CDR3 DNA sequence: TGTGCCAGCAGGCGGACAGGGGCGGGAATCAATGAGCAGTTCTTC. Encoded protein: CASRRTGAGINEQFF. The chain carries TRBV27 and TRBJ2-1, with 9 positions matching TRBD1. Per germline, CDR1 MNHEY and CDR2 SMNVEV (reference sequence). CDR3 length: 15 residues. V shed 6 bases and J 6 bases; nucleotides not matched to a gene: 9.

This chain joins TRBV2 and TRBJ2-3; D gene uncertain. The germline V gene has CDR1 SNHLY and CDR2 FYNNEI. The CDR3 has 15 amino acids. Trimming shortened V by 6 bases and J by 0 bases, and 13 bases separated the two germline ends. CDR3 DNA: TGTGCCAGCAGCCGTGAGGTGCCTAGCACAGATACGCAGTATTTT. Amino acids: CASSREVPSTDTQYF.